Sequencing of this T cell receptor (beta chain) was carried out in a study of technical replicates of blood from a few donors. CDR3 size: 14 residues. Germline V lookup: CDR1 SNHLY, CDR2 FYNNEI. V gave up 7 bases and J gave up 2 bases; unmatched junction bases: 5. TCRdb keeps only in-frame clones here, not all; method: immunoSEQ multiplex PCR. The table shows some 79,000 clones, with about 90% occurring only once. Sequenced input: T cells isolated from PBMCs. The sequence came from a human donor in good health. Some clones in this sample may be carry-over from other donors' samples. The chain employs TRBV2 and TRBJ2-7; TRBD1 matches 10 bases. CDR3: CASTTGTGAYEQYF. In DNA, the CDR3 is TGTGCCAGCACGACCGGGACAGGGGCCTACGAGCAGTACTTC.